This TCR beta chain was recorded in a study of T cells after yellow fever vaccination. TCRdb fed the 5' RACE reads into MiXCR, producing one record per CDR3 protein. The repertoire has some 500,000 distinct CDR3 sequences, roughly 14% of them found once; the top ten carry about 14%. This clonotype was seen only a few times. Germline values: CDR1 MDHEN, CDR2 SYDVKM. With 5 bases removed from V and 8 bases from J, the gap between germline ends came to 15 bases. This CDR3 has 14 residues. This sequence was found in a man aged 25-40 years who received the YFV17D yellow fever vaccine. The chain combines TRBV28 with TRBJ1-4; no clear D gene. Specimen: PBMCs, collected on the day of the yellow fever booster vaccination. This CDR3 reads CASSTGLRREKLFF. The CDR3 nucleotides are TGTGCCAGCAGTACGGGCCTTAGGCGAGAAAAACTGTTTTTT.